The T cell receptor (beta chain) described here comes from a study of T cell changes during pregnancy in multiple sclerosis. The length of the CDR3 is 13 residues. Looked up from germline, CDR1 is SNHLY and CDR2 is FYNNEI. The ends were cut back, 6 bases at V and 10 bases at J, with 15 bases in the middle. Produced via immunoSEQ multiplex PCR; TCRdb's table is partial and in-frame only. Here the sample spans 35,000 to 45,000 clones, around 93% being singletons. V is TRBV2 and J is TRBJ2-2; D possibly corresponds to TRBD1 (6 bases). Here the sequenced sample was CD4+ T cells from peripheral blood mononuclear cells, taken in the first trimester of pregnancy. This receptor was identified in a female donor with multiple sclerosis, enrolled in a pregnancy study. In nucleotides, the CDR3 is TGTGCCAGCAGGGACAGTCGGTATGAGGAGCTGTTTTTT. This encodes CASRDSRYEELFF. The full variable domain, completed using reference TRBV2 and TRBJ2-2, is EPEVTQTPSHQVTQMGQEVILRCVPISNHLYFYWYRQILGQKVEFLVSFYNNEISEKSEIFDDQFSVERPDGSNFTLKIRSTKLEDSAMYFCASRDSRYEELFFGEGSRLTVL.